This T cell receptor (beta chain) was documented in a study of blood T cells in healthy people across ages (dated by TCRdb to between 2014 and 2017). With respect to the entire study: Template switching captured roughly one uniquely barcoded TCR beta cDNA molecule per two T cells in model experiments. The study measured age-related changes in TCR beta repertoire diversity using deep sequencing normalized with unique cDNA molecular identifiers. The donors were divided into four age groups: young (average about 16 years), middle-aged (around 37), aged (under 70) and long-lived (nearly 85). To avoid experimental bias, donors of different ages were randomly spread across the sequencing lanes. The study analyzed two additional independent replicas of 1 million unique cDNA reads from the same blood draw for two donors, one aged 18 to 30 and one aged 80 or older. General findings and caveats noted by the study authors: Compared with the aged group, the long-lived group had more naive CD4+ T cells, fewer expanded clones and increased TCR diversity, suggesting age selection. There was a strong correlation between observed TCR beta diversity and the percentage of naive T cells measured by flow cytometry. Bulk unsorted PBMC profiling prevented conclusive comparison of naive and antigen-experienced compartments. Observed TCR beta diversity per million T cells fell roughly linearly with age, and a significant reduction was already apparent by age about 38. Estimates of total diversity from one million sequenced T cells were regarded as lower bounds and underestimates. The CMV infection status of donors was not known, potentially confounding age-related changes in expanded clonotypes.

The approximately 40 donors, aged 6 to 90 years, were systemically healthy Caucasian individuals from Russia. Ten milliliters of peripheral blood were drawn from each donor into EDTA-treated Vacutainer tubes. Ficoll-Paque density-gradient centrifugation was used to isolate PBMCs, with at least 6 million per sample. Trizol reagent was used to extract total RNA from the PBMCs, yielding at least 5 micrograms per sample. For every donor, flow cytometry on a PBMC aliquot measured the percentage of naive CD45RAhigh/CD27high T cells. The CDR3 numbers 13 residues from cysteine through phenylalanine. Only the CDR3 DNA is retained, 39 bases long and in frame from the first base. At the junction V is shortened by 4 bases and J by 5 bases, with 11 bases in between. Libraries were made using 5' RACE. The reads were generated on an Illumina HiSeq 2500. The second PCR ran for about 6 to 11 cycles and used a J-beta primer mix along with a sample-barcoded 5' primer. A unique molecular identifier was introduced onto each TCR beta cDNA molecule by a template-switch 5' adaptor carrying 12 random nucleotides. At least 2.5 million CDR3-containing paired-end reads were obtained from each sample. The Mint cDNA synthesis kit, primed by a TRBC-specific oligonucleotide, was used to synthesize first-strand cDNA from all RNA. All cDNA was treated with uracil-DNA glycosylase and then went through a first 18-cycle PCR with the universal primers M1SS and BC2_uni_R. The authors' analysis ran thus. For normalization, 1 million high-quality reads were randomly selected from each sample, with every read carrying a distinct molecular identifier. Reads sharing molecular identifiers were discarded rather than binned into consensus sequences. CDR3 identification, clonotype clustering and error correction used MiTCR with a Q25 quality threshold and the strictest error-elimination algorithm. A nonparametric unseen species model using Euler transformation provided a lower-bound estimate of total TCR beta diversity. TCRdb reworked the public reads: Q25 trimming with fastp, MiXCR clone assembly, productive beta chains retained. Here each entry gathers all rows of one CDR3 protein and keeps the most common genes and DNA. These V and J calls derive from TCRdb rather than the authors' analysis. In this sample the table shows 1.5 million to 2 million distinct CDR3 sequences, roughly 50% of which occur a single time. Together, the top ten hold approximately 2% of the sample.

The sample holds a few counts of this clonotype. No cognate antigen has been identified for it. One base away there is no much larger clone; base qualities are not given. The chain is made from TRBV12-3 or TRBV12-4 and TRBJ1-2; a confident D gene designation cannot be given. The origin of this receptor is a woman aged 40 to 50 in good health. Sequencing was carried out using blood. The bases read TGTGCCAGCAGTTCTCCGTCCCTATATGGCTACACCTTC. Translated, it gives CASSSPSLYGYTF.